This T cell receptor (beta chain) was observed in a study of CD8+ T cells in alopecia areata. Turning to the study itself: Oral tofacitinib, 5 to 10 mg twice daily, was given in an open-label trial. Overall study findings and caveats: Scalp lesions, especially in alopecia totalis/universalis, had higher clonality than normal scalp. Sequencing of scalp samples also includes resident alphabeta T cells from normal skin.

Reverse transcribed after extraction, RNA yielded cDNA as the sequencing template. The table came from immunoSEQ multiplex PCR; TCRdb's copy has only in-frame clones and leaves some out. The table shows 270,000 or so clones, with roughly 64% occurring only once. Treatment given: oral pan-JAK inhibitor, 5-10 mg twice daily. The germline V gene has CDR1 LNHNV and CDR2 YYDKDF (reference sequence). V was clipped by 0 bases and J by 1 base, with 4 bases between them. This CDR3 is 13 amino acids long. This clone was counted a single time. Its antigen is unidentified. Additional DNA sequences in this sample encode the identical CDR3.

The clonotype originates from a human donor with alopecia areata. The sequences come from CD4+ T cells sorted from blood, collected at week 24, from a patient treated with tofacitinib. The rearrangement joins TRBV15 to TRBJ2-7; D call uncertain. The chain's CDR3 is CATSRDRSYEQYF. In nucleotides, the CDR3 is TGTGCCACCAGCAGAGATAGGTCCTACGAGCAGTACTTC.